A selection of T cell receptor beta chains follows, all from one sample in a study of CD8 T cells in Susac syndrome. TCRdb redid the calling of the immunoSEQ multiplex PCR reads with MiXCR, one entry per CDR3 protein. The sample includes 150,000 to 200,000 distinct CDR3 sequences, roughly 94% of them seen just once. Sequenced material: CD4+ T cells from PBMCs. Source of these receptors: a human donor with multiple sclerosis. CDR3s include the opening cysteine and the closing phenylalanine or tryptophan. D genes are given only for firm matches. Rows may omit the clone size; those that give it use once, few, many or a size class.

cdr3_length	j_call	v_call	clone_size	d_call	cdr3_nt	cdr3_aa
20	TRBJ1-4	TRBV9	.	.	TGTGCCAGCAGCGTAGATTTAAGGGACGGAGGAATCGCAACTAATGAAAAACTGTTTTTT	CASSVDLRDGGIATNEKLFF
15	TRBJ2-7	TRBV20-1	once	TRBD2	TGCAGTGCTAGTCCTGGACTAGCGGGATCCTACGAGCAGTACTTC	CSASPGLAGSYEQYF
13	TRBJ1-1	TRBV7-9	.	.	TGTGCCAGCAGCTCCCCCCCAAACACTGAAGCTTTCTTT	CASSSPPNTEAFF
11	TRBJ1-2	TRBV2	.	.	TGTGCCGAGCTGGGGAGAGATCGCTACACCTTC	CAELGRDRYTF
13	TRBJ1-1	TRBV3-1	.	.	TGTGCCAGCAGCCAAGGTATAAACACTGAAGCTTTCTTT	CASSQGINTEAFF
15	TRBJ2-5	TRBV24-1	.	.	TGTGCCACCAGTGATTTGGGGGAGGCTCAAGAGACCCAGTACTTC	CATSDLGEAQETQYF
14	TRBJ1-3	TRBV25-1	.	.	TGTGCCAGCAGCTGGGGGAGCTCTGGAAACACCATATATTTT	CASSWGSSGNTIYF
14	TRBJ2-7	TRBV12-3/TRBV12-4	.	TRBD2	TGTGCCAGCAGTTTGAGCGGGAGTGTCTACGAGCAGTACTTC	CASSLSGSVYEQYF
14	TRBJ2-3	TRBV9	.	.	TGTGCCAGCAGCGTAGGGGAGCTCACAGATACGCAGTATTTT	CASSVGELTDTQYF
14	TRBJ1-1	TRBV4-1	.	.	TGCGCCAGCAGCCAAGATCTAGCGGACACTGAAGCTTTCTTT	CASSQDLADTEAFF
15	TRBJ2-6	TRBV7-2	.	.	TGTGCCAGCAGCATCCAGGGCTCTGGGGCCAACGTCCTGACTTTC	CASSIQGSGANVLTF
15	TRBJ2-3	TRBV6-2/TRBV6-3	.	TRBD2	TGTGCCAGCAGTCATCAGCGGGAGTGGGGAGATACGCAGTATTTT	CASSHQREWGDTQYF
15	TRBJ2-1	TRBV27	.	.	TGTGCCAGCAGCCGGACAGGAGGGGGATACAATGAGCAGTTCTTC	CASSRTGGGYNEQFF
11	TRBJ1-2	TRBV23-1	.	.	TGCGCCAGCTATTTTGGCTATGGCTACACCTTC	CASYFGYGYTF
10	TRBJ2-3	TRBV30	.	.	TGTGCCTACATCAGGAATACGCAGTATTTT	CAYIRNTQYF
13	TRBJ2-7	TRBV12-3/TRBV12-4	.	TRBD2	TGTGCCAGCAGTCCCGGGGGGGTGGGCGAGCAGTACTTC	CASSPGGVGEQYF
13	TRBJ1-1	TRBV29-1	.	.	TGCAGCGTCAACAGGGTGTGGGGCACTGAAGCTTTCTTT	CSVNRVWGTEAFF
14	TRBJ1-2	TRBV3-1	.	.	TGTGCCAGCAGCCAAGGGACTGGATCCTATGGCTACACCTTC	CASSQGTGSYGYTF
14	TRBJ2-3	TRBV7-2	.	.	TGTGCCAGCAGCCCATTCGGGGGCCCGGATACGCAGTATTTT	CASSPFGGPDTQYF
15	TRBJ1-1	TRBV5-6	.	.	TGTGCCAGCAGCTCCCGATACAGGTTATTCACTGAAGCTTTCTTT	CASSSRYRLFTEAFF
17	TRBJ1-3	TRBV7-8	.	TRBD1	TGTGCCAGCAGCCGCACGGGACAGGGGGCGCCCGGAAACACCATATATTTT	CASSRTGQGAPGNTIYF
14	TRBJ1-5	TRBV23-1	.	.	TGCGCCAGCAGTCAACCTGATAGCAATCAGCCCCAGCATTTT	CASSQPDSNQPQHF
14	TRBJ2-2	TRBV3-1	.	.	TGTGCCAGCAGCCTGTTCCCGGGCACCGGGGAGCTGTTTTTT	CASSLFPGTGELFF
13	TRBJ1-4	TRBV18	.	.	TGTGCCAGCTCACCATCAACTAATGAAAAACTGTTTTTT	CASSPSTNEKLFF
12	TRBJ1-2	TRBV2	.	.	TGTGCCAGCAGTGAAGCTAACTATGGCTACACCTTC	CASSEANYGYTF
13	TRBJ1-2	TRBV29-1	.	.	TGCAGCGTTGGGACGGACCACCACTATGGCTACACCTTC	CSVGTDHHYGYTF